The 12 T cell receptor beta chains reported below all come from one sample, sequenced in a study of T cells after yellow fever vaccination. TCRdb reprocessed the 5' RACE reads with MiXCR, giving one entry per CDR3 protein. The sample holds about 120,000 distinct CDR3 sequences, roughly 15% seen once. Sequencing was performed on CD8+ T cells sorted from PBMCs, taken 5 days after the yellow fever booster vaccination. These receptors all come from a man between 18 and 29 years old who received the YFV17D yellow fever vaccine.

The chain links TRBV10-2 to TRBJ1-1, with unresolved D. The germline V gene encodes CDR1 WSHSY and CDR2 SAAADI. Trimming took off 3 bases at V and 0 bases at J, with 14 bases between the two ends. The CDR3 covers 16 residues. The DNA for the CDR3 is TGCGCCAGCAGTGATTTCGCGGTTTACATGAACACTGAAGCTTTCTTT. The encoded protein is CASSDFAVYMNTEAFF.

This rearrangement joins TRBV19 to TRBJ2-7; a possible D gene is TRBD2 (6 bases). V lost 5 bases to trimming and J lost 3 bases, with 17 bases between them. Per germline, CDR1 LNHDA and CDR2 SQIVND (reference sequence). This CDR3 comprises 15 residues. In DNA form, the CDR3 reads TGTGCCAGTAGTCAATTTGGGGGAGCGGGCTACGAGCAGTACTTC. This translates into CASSQFGGAGYEQYF.

This clonotype was seen a few times. The chain uses TRBV7-3 and TRBJ2-5; 7 bases fit TRBD1. This CDR3 has 14 residues. With V trimmed by 9 bases and J by 2 bases, 9 bases remained unmatched. CDR1 is SGHTA and CDR2 is FQGTGA in the germline V gene. CDR3 coding DNA: TGTGCCAGGAGTGTAGGGGGCCAGCAAGAGACCCAGTACTTC. Translation gives CARSVGGQQETQYF.

In its sample, this clonotype was seen a few times. The rearrangement links TRBV11-2 to TRBJ1-2; D uncertain. Trimming cost V 1 base and J 2 bases, with 8 bases left between them. CDR3 length: 14 amino acids. Germline assignment: CDR1 SGHAT and CDR2 FQNNGV. CDR3 protein: CASSLVGGNYGYTF. The CDR3 DNA is TGTGCCAGCAGCTTAGTGGGAGGCAACTATGGCTACACCTTC. The whole variable domain, filled in from reference TRBV11-2 and TRBJ1-2, reads EAGVAQSPRYKIIEKRQSVAFWCNPISGHATLYWYQQILGQGPKLLIQFQNNGVVDDSQLPKDRFSAERLKGVDSTLKIQPAKLEDSAVYLCASSLVGGNYGYTFGSGTRLTVV.

The chain uses TRBV18 and TRBJ1-4; D gene uncertain. The CDR3 runs 16 residues. V was clipped by 3 bases and J by 4 bases, with 15 bases between them. In germline, CDR1 is KGHSH, CDR2 LQKENI. In DNA, the CDR3 is TGTGCCAGCTCACCCCCGGGTGGCAGAAATAATGAAAAACTGTTTTTT. As protein: CASSPPGGRNNEKLFF.

This chain joins TRBV24-1 and TRBJ2-3; D is unresolved. This CDR3 has 12 amino acids. Trimming left V 6 bases short and J 3 bases short, with 6 bases between. CDR1 KGHDR and CDR2 SFDVKD come from the germline V gene. The CDR3 sequence is CATSRATDTQYF. The CDR3 region has the DNA TGTGCCACCAGTAGAGCAACAGATACGCAGTATTTT.

The table lists this clonotype with a few counts. The chain links TRBV10-2 to TRBJ2-7, with D unresolved. This CDR3 contains 11 residues. Germline V gene lookup returns CDR1 WSHSY and CDR2 SAAADI. The ends were cut back, 7 bases at V and 5 bases at J, with 9 bases in the middle. CDR3 coding DNA: TGCGCCAGCACAGTGGGCCACGAGCAGTACTTC. It specifies CASTVGHEQYF.

This clonotype was seen repeatedly, ten times or more. The rearrangement uses TRBV12-5 and TRBJ1-1; D is undetermined. Trimming removed 3 bases at V and 8 bases at J, with 10 bases between. CDR3 length: 12 residues. Germline V CDR1 and CDR2: LGHNT, FRNRAP. Written as DNA, the CDR3 is TGTGCTAGTGGTTTCCCTCAGATAGAAGCTTTCTTT. Protein sequence: CASGFPQIEAFF.

In this sample, this clonotype turned up a few times. This CDR3 reads CSVPPTGGSYNEQFF. CDR3 DNA sequence: TGCAGCGTTCCGCCGACAGGGGGCTCCTACAATGAGCAGTTCTTC. The chain uses TRBV29-1 and TRBJ2-1, with TRBD1 matching 9 bases. Germline V gene data show CDR1 as SQVTM and CDR2 as ANQGSEA. V lost 5 bases, J lost 0 bases, and 5 bases stayed unmatched. The CDR3 is 15 amino acids.

This chain uses TRBV4-1 with TRBJ1-2; D gene ambiguous. This CDR3 is 12 amino acids long. With 5 bases removed from V and 3 bases from J, the gap between germline ends came to 7 bases. Germline V gives CDR1 MGHRA, CDR2 YSYEKL. DNA for the CDR3: TGCGCCAGCAGCGGGGAAGACTATGGCTACACCTTC. It is translated as CASSGEDYGYTF.

This clonotype was recorded at least ten times. The gene calls are TRBV19 and TRBJ1-2; no clear D gene. Germline loops: CDR1 LNHDA, CDR2 SQIVND (reference sequence). The CDR3 covers 10 residues. Trimming removed 7 bases from V and 6 bases from J, with 6 bases in between. CDR3 nucleotide sequence: TGTGCCAGTAAAGGGAATGGCTACACCTTC. It encodes CASKGNGYTF.

This clonotype has only a few counts. CDR3 in amino acids: CSAEKAGSNEKLFF. The CDR3, as DNA: TGCAGCGCCGAGAAAGCCGGGTCTAATGAAAAACTGTTTTTT. The V and J genes are TRBV29-1 and TRBJ1-4; D is uncertain. The germline V gene has CDR1 SQVTM and CDR2 ANQGSEA. The CDR3 consists of 14 residues. V was clipped by 7 bases and J by 3 bases, with 15 bases between them.